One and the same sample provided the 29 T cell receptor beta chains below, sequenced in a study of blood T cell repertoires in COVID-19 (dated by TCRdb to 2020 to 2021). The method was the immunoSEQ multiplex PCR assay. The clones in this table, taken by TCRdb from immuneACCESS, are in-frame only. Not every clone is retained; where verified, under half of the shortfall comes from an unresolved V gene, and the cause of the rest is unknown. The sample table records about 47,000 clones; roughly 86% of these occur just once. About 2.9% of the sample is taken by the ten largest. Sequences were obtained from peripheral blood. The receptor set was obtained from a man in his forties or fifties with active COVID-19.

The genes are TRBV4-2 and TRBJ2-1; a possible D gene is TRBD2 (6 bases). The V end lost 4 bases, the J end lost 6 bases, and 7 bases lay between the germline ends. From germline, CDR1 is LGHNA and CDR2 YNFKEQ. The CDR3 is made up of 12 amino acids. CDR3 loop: CASSLGGNEQFF. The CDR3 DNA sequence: TGTGCCAGCAGCCTGGGGGGCAATGAGCAGTTCTTC.

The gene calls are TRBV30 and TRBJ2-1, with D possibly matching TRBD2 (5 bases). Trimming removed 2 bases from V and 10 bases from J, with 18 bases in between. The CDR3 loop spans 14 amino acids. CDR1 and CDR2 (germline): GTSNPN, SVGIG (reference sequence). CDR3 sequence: CAWSPGLASGEQFF. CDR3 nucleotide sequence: TGTGCCTGGAGTCCCGGACTCGCCTCTGGGGAGCAGTTCTTC.

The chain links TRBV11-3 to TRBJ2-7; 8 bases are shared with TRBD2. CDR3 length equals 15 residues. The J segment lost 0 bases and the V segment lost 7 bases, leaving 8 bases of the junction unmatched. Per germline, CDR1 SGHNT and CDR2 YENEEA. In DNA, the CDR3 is TGTGCCAGCATTGGCGGGGGGTTGAGCTCCTACGAGCAGTACTTC. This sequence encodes CASIGGGLSSYEQYF.

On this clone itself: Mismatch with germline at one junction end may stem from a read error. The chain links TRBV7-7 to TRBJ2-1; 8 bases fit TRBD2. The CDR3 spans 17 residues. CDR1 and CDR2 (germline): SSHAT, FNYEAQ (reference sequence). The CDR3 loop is CASSPPLSGASYNEQFF. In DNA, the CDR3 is TGTGCTAGCAGCCCCCCCCTTAGCGGGGCCTCCTACAATGAGCAGTTCTTC.

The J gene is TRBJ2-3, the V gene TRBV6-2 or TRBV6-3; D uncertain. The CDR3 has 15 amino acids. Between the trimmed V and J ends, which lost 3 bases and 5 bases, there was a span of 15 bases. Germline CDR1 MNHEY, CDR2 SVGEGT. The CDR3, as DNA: TGTGCCAGCAGTTATACTTCACTTAGGAGAGATACGCAGTATTTT. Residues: CASSYTSLRRDTQYF.

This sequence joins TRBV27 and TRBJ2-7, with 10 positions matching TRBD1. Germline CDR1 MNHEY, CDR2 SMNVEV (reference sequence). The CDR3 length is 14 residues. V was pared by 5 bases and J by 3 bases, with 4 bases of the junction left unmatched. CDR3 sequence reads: CASSPGQGLYEQYV. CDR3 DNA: TGTGCCAGCAGTCCGGGACAGGGGCTCTACGAGCAGTACGTC.

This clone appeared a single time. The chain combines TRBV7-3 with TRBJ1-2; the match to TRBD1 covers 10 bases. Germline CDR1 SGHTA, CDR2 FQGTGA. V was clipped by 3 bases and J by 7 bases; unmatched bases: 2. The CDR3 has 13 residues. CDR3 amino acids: CASSLGQGRGYTF. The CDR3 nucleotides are TGTGCCAGCAGCTTGGGACAGGGGCGTGGCTACACCTTC.

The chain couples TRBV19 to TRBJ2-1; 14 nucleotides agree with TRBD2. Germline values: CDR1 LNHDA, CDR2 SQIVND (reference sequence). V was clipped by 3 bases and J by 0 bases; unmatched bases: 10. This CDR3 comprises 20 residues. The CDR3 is CASSIPKTSGRASSYNEQFF. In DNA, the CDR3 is TGTGCCAGTAGTATTCCCAAGACTAGCGGGAGGGCCTCCTCCTACAATGAGCAGTTCTTC.

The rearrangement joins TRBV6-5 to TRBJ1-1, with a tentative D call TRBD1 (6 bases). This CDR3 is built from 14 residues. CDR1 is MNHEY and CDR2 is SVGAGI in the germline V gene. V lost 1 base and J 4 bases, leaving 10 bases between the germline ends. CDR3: CASSYLGASTEAFF. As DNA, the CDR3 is TGTGCCAGCAGTTACTTGGGGGCAAGCACTGAAGCTTTCTTT.

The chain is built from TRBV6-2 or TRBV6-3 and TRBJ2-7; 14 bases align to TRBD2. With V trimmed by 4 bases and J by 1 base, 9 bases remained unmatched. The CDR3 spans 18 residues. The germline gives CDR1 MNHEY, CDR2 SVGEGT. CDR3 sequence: CASSSRTSGGSGSYEQYF. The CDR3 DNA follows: TGTGCCAGCAGTTCGAGGACTAGCGGGGGGTCAGGATCCTACGAGCAGTACTTC.

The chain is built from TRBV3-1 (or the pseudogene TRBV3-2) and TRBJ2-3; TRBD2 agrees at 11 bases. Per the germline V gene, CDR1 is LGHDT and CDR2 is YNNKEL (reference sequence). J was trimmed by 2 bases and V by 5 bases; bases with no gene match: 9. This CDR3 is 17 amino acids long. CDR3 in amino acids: CASSASGTSGFTDTQYF. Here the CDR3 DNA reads TGTGCCAGCAGCGCCTCCGGGACTAGCGGATTCACAGATACGCAGTATTTT.

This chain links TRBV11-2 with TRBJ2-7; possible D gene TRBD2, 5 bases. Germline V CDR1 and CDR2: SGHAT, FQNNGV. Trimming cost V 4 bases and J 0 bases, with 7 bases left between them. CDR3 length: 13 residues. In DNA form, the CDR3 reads TGTGCCAGCAGCTCCGGACTCTCCTACGAGCAGTACGTC. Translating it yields CASSSGLSYEQYV.

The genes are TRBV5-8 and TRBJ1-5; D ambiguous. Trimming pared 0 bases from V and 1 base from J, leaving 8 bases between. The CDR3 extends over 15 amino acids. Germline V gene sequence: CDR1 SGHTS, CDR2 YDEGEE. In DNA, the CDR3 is TGTGCCAGCAGCTTGGGTCGGTCCAGCAATCAGCCCCAGCATTTT. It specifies CASSLGRSSNQPQHF.

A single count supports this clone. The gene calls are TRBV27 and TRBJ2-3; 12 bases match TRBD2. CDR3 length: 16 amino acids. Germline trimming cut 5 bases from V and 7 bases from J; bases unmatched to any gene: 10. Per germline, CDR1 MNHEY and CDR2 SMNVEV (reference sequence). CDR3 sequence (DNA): TGTGCCAGCAGTCCAATACCTAGCGGGGGGGCCAATACGCAGTATTTT. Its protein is CASSPIPSGGANTQYF.

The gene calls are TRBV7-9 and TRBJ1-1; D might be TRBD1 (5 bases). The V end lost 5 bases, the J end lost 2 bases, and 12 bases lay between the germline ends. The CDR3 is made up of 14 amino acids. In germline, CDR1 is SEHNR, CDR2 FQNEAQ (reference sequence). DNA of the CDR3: TGTGCCAGCAGCAAATCACAGGTCAACACTGAAGCTTTCTTT. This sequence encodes CASSKSQVNTEAFF.

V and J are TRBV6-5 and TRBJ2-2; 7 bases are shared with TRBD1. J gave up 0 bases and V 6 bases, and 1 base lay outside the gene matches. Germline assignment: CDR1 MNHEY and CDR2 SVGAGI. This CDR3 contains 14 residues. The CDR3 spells CASRGQPNTGELFF. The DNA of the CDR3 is TGTGCCAGCAGGGGACAGCCGAACACCGGGGAGCTGTTTTTT.

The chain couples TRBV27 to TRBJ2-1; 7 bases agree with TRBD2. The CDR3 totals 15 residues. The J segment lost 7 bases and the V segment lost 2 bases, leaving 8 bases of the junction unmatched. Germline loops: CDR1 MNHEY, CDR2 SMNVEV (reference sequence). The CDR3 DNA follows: TGTGCCAGCAGTTTAGCGGGATGGGGGGGGAATGAGCAGTTCTTC. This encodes CASSLAGWGGNEQFF.

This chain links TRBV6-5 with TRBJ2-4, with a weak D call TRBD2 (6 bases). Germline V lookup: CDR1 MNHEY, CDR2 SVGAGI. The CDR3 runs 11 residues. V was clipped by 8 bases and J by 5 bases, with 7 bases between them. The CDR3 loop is CASGLQNIQYF. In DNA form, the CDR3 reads TGTGCCAGCGGACTACAAAACATTCAGTACTTC.

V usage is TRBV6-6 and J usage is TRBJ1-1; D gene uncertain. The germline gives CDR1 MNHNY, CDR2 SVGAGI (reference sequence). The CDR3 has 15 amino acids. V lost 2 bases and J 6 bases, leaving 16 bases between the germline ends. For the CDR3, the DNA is TGTGCCAGCAGTTACCTCGGCGGGGTACATGCTGAAGCTTTCTTT. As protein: CASSYLGGVHAEAFF.

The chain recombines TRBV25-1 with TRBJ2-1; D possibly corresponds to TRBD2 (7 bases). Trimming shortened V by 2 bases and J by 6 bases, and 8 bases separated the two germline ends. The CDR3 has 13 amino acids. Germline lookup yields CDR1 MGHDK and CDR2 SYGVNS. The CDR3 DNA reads TGTGCCAGCAGTGAAAGGGGGGGCAATGAGCAGTTCTTC. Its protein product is CASSERGGNEQFF.

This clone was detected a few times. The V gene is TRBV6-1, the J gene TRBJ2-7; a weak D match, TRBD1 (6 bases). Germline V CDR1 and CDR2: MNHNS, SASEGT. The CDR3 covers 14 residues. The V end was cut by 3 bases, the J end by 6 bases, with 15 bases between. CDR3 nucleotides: TGTGCCAGCAGTGAGGTGCCAGGGGTTGGCGAGCAGTACGTC. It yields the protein CASSEVPGVGEQYV.

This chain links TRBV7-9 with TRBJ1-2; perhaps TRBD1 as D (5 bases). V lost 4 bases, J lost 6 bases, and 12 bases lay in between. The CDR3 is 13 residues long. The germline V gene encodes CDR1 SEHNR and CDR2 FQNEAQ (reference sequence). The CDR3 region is CASSSGLVDGYTF. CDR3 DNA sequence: TGTGCCAGCAGCTCAGGGTTGGTAGATGGCTACACCTTC.

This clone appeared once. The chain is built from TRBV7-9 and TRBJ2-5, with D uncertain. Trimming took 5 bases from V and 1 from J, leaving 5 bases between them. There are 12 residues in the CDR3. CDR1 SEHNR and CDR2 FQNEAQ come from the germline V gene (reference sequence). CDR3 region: CASSRVQETQYF. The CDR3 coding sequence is TGTGCCAGCAGCCGGGTCCAAGAGACCCAGTACTTC.

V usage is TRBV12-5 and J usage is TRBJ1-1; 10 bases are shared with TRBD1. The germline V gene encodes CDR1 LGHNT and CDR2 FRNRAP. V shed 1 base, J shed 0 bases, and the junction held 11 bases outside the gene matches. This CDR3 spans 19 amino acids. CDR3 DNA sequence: TGTGCTAGTGGTTTGGGACAGGGGGCGCTCGGGGTGATGAACACTGAAGCTTTCTTT. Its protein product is CASGLGQGALGVMNTEAFF. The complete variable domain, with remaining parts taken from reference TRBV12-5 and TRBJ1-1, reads DARVTQTPRHKVTEMGQEVTMRCQPILGHNTVFWYRQTMMQGLELLAYFRNRAPLDDSGMPKDRFSAEMPDATLATLKIQPSEPRDSAVYFCASGLGQGALGVMNTEAFFGQGTRLTVV.

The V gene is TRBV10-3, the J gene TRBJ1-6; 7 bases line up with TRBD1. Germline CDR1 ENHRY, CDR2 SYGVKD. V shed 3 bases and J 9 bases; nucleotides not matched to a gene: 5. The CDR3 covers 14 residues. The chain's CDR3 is CAISDRAGGSPLHF. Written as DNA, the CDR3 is TGTGCCATCAGTGATCGGGCAGGGGGTTCACCCCTCCACTTT.

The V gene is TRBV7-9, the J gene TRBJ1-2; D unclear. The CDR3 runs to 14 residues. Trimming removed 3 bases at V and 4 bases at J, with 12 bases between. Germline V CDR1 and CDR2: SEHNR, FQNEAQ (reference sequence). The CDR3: CASSFIQEGYGYTF. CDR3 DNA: TGTGCCAGCAGCTTTATCCAGGAAGGCTATGGCTACACCTTC. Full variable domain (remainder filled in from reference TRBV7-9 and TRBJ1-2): DTGVSQNPRHKITKRGQNVTFRCDPISEHNRLYWYRQTLGQGPEFLTYFQNEAQLEKSRLLSDRFSAERPKGSFSTLEIQRTEQGDSAMYLCASSFIQEGYGYTFGSGTRLTVV.

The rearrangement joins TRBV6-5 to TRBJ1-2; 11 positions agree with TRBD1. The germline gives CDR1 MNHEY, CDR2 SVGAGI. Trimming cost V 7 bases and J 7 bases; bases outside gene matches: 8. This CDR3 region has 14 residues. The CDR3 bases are TGTGCCAGCACCCGGACAGGGGGCTCGGCTGGCTACACCTTC. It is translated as CASTRTGGSAGYTF.

DNA of the CDR3: TGTGCCAGCAGTTCAGACAGGTCGCTCGGAAACACCATATATTTT. Its protein product is CASSSDRSLGNTIYF. The chain uses TRBV27 and TRBJ1-3; the D gene is possibly TRBD1 (6 bases). The CDR3 is 15 amino acids. V was trimmed by 4 bases and J by 4 bases, leaving 14 bases between them. Germline assignment: CDR1 MNHEY and CDR2 SMNVEV (reference sequence).

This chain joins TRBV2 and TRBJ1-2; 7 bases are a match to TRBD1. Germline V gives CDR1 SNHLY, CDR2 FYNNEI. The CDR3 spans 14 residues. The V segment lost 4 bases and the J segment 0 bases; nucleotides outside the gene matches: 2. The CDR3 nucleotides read TGTGCCAGCAGTGGACAGGGCACTAACTATGGCTACACCTTC. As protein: CASSGQGTNYGYTF.